The clone carrying this TCR beta chain was seen at least ten times. According to the study, TCR beta libraries were built with iRepertoire HTBI primers and CDR3-region Arm-PCR. A single record per CDR3 protein comes from TCRdb applying MiXCR to the multiplex PCR reads. The sample has 450,000 to 600,000 distinct CDR3 sequences, under 20% seen once. Time point reported: newly diagnosed GD, antithyroid drugs for less than 3 months. The authors made the TCR library using RNA they extracted from PBMCs. The data derive from a study of regulatory T cells in long-lasting Graves disease. These same data were also listed under a study on T cells in Graves' hyperthyroidism and ophthalmopathy. According to that study: A set of HTBI primers served as the primers for a first-round RT-PCR of the TCR CDR3.

Sequenced material: peripheral blood mononuclear cells (PBMCs), taken at new diagnosis, from a patient treated with antithyroid drugs. This clonotype originated in a man aged 40-49 years with Graves disease.

The CDR3 sequence: CASNPAAGPDSPLHF. CDR3 nucleotides: TGTGCCAGCAATCCCGCGGCAGGTCCAGATTCACCCCTCCACTTT. The rearrangement joins TRBV2 to TRBJ1-6; no firm D call. CDR3 length: 15 residues. The V end was cut by 7 bases, the J end by 8 bases, with 18 bases between. CDR1 and CDR2 (germline): SNHLY, FYNNEI.